These 21 T cell receptor beta chains came from one sample sequenced in a study of T cell responses to AZD1222 COVID-19 vaccine. Method: immunoSEQ multiplex PCR; TCRdb's copy keeps in-frame clones and lacks some. Here the sample spans around 100,000 clones, 75% to 95% being singletons. The input for sequencing was peripheral blood, taken on day 0 of AZD1222 vaccination. These receptors originate from an adult in good health.

V is TRBV6-5 and J is TRBJ2-3; D is uncertain. The CDR3 consists of 13 residues. The germline V gene encodes CDR1 MNHEY and CDR2 SVGAGI. V gave up 7 bases and J gave up 0 bases, with 8 bases separating them. The chain's CDR3 is CASIGASTDTQYF. The CDR3 DNA reads as TGTGCCAGCATTGGCGCGAGCACAGATACGCAGTATTTT.

This chain joins TRBV24-1 and TRBJ2-3, with a tentative D call TRBD2 (6 bases). This CDR3 is built from 13 residues. Per the germline V gene, CDR1 is KGHDR and CDR2 is SFDVKD. Trimming stripped 9 bases from V and 3 bases from J, with 12 bases between. The CDR3 loop is CATGEAGTDTQYF. As DNA, the CDR3 is TGTGCCACCGGAGAGGCGGGGACAGATACGCAGTATTTT.

The V and J genes are TRBV7-2 and TRBJ1-1; D remains unclear. The V end was cut by 4 bases, the J end by 5 bases, with 11 bases between. Germline CDR1 and CDR2: SGHTA and FQGNSA. There are 13 residues in the CDR3. CDR3 amino acids: CASSSSQGTEAFF. The CDR3 region has the DNA TGTGCCAGCAGCTCAAGTCAAGGGACTGAAGCTTTCTTT.

The chain combines TRBV5-7 with TRBJ1-3, with unresolved D. TRBV5-7 is treated as an ORF (open reading frame) with a function not yet certain. Trimming left V 0 bases short and J 0 bases short, with 7 bases between. This CDR3 has 15 amino acids. CDR3 in amino acids: CASSLGDGSGNTIYF. The CDR3 region has the DNA TGTGCCAGCAGCTTGGGTGACGGCTCTGGAAACACCATATATTTT.

V usage is TRBV3-1 (or the pseudogene TRBV3-2) and J usage is TRBJ1-4; 10 nucleotides align to TRBD1. The CDR3 is made up of 16 amino acids. Losses at the gene ends were 4 bases for V and 7 bases for J; bases not matched to a gene: 9. The germline V gene has CDR1 LGHDT and CDR2 YNNKEL (reference sequence). Here the CDR3 DNA reads TGTGCCAGCAGCCCCTGGGCGGGACAGGGGCGTGAAAAACTGTTTTTT. It specifies CASSPWAGQGREKLFF.

The rearrangement links TRBV3-1 (or the pseudogene TRBV3-2) to TRBJ2-5; 9 bases agree with TRBD2. J lost 4 bases, V lost 2 bases, and 2 bases had no gene match. This CDR3 comprises 14 residues. Per germline, CDR1 LGHDT and CDR2 YNNKEL (reference sequence). The CDR3 nucleotides are TGTGCCAGCAGCCAACTAGCGGGGTCAGAGACCCAGTACTTC. Its translation is CASSQLAGSETQYF.

This sequence joins TRBV23-1 and TRBJ2-3, with 9 positions matching TRBD2. TRBV23-1 is an ORF, with its function uncertain. This CDR3 comprises 18 residues. The V and J ends lost 0 bases and 0 bases, in that order; junction bases with no gene match: 7. CDR3 sequence: CASSQSELAGPSTDTQYF. The CDR3 DNA sequence: TGCGCCAGCAGTCAATCGGAGCTAGCGGGGCCAAGCACAGATACGCAGTATTTT.

The rearrangement links TRBV18 to TRBJ1-6, with TRBD1 matching over 9 bases. Unmatched junction bases numbered 7, after V lost 3 bases and J lost 10 bases. The CDR3 consists of 15 residues. Germline assignment: CDR1 KGHSH and CDR2 LQKENI. The CDR3 region has the DNA TGTGCCAGCTCACCCAGACAGGGGGACAACTCACCCCTCCACTTT. Its protein is CASSPRQGDNSPLHF.

V gene TRBV28 combines with J gene TRBJ2-1; 12 nucleotides line up with TRBD2. The CDR3 sequence is 19 residues long. The germline gives CDR1 MDHEN, CDR2 SYDVKM. The V segment lost 5 bases and the J segment 1 base; nucleotides outside the gene matches: 12. The CDR3 nucleotides read TGTGCCAGCAGTCCTCAATCTAGCGGGAGGGCCGGGTCCTACAATGAGCAGTTCTTC. This translates into CASSPQSSGRAGSYNEQFF.

The count of this clone is one. The V call is TRBV3-1 (or the pseudogene TRBV3-2), the J call TRBJ2-5; 13 positions agree with TRBD2. Trimming removed 4 bases from V and 4 bases from J; junction bases left unmatched: 9. CDR1 is LGHDT and CDR2 is YNNKEL in the germline V gene (reference sequence). There are 17 residues in the CDR3. CDR3 sequence reads: CASSPLAGGPVGETQYF. The CDR3 DNA reads as TGTGCCAGCAGCCCACTAGCGGGAGGGCCGGTAGGAGAGACCCAGTACTTC.

In nucleotides, the CDR3 is TGCGCCAGCAGCTCCAAGACCGGGATCGGGGAGCTGTTTTTT. This sequence encodes CASSSKTGIGELFF. V and J are TRBV5-1 and TRBJ2-2; possible D gene TRBD2, 5 bases. CDR1 is SGHRS, CDR2 YFSETQ, per germline. Trimming removed 3 bases at V and 7 bases at J, with 13 bases between. The CDR3 is made up of 14 amino acids.

The rearrangement joins TRBV28 to TRBJ2-7, with 11 bases identical to TRBD2. The V segment lost 5 bases and the J segment 2 bases; nucleotides outside the gene matches: 2. CDR1 is MDHEN and CDR2 is SYDVKM in the germline V gene. This CDR3 comprises 14 residues. CDR3 region: CASSTSGRTYEQYF. CDR3 bases: TGTGCCAGCAGTACTAGCGGGAGAACCTACGAGCAGTACTTC.

The gene calls are TRBV6-5 and TRBJ1-1; possible D gene TRBD1, 6 bases. This CDR3 has 15 amino acids. Germline CDR1 MNHEY, CDR2 SVGAGI. The V gene lost 10 bases and the J gene lost 1 base, with 19 bases spanning the gap. CDR3 sequence reads: CAIKLTRTENTEAFF. In DNA form, the CDR3 reads TGTGCCATCAAACTTACTCGGACAGAGAACACTGAAGCTTTCTTT.

This sequence joins TRBV4-3 and TRBJ2-2; no firm D call. The CDR3 loop spans 14 amino acids. The V gene lost 0 bases and the J gene lost 5 bases, with 7 bases spanning the gap. Germline V gives CDR1 LGHNA, CDR2 YSLEER. The DNA for the CDR3 is TGCGCCAGCAGCCAAGATTGGTGGACCGGGGAGCTGTTTTTT. Its protein is CASSQDWWTGELFF.

The V gene is TRBV27, the J gene TRBJ1-2, with 9 bases fitting TRBD1. The germline gives CDR1 MNHEY, CDR2 SMNVEV (reference sequence). The length of the CDR3 is 15 residues. J gave up 2 bases and V 3 bases, and 4 bases lay outside the gene matches. The DNA of the CDR3 is TGTGCCAGCAGTTTCCGGGACAGGGCAAACTATGGCTACACCTTC. Translating gives CASSFRDRANYGYTF.

V gene TRBV24-1 combines with J gene TRBJ2-5, with D unresolved. The CDR3 extends over 13 amino acids. The V gene lost 3 bases and the J gene lost 0 bases, with 4 bases spanning the gap. CDR1 KGHDR and CDR2 SFDVKD come from the germline V gene. The CDR3 nucleotides are TGTGCCACCAGTGATGTGTACCAAGAGACCCAGTACTTC. Protein: CATSDVYQETQYF.

J is TRBJ1-2 and V is TRBV30; D perhaps matches TRBD1 (5 bases). CDR3 length equals 12 residues. V shed 2 bases and J shed 8 bases, with 12 bases lying between them. Germline values: CDR1 GTSNPN, CDR2 SVGIG (reference sequence). CDR3 amino acids: CAWSRDLEGYTF. The CDR3 region has the DNA TGTGCCTGGAGTAGGGACCTCGAGGGCTACACCTTC.

The chain is built from TRBV11-2 and TRBJ2-7; D gene unclear. V was cut by 2 bases and J by 4 bases, with 12 bases left in between. This CDR3 region has 14 residues. CDR1 is SGHAT, CDR2 FQNNGV, per germline. For the CDR3, the DNA is TGTGCCAGCAGCTTAAGTATCACCCGATACGAGCAGTACTTC. Amino acids: CASSLSITRYEQYF.

This rearrangement joins TRBV5-1 to TRBJ1-5, with D hard to call. CDR3 length equals 15 residues. Per germline, CDR1 SGHRS and CDR2 YFSETQ. The ends were cut back, 2 bases at V and 6 bases at J, with 15 bases in the middle. Written as DNA, the CDR3 is TGCGCCAGCAGCTTAGAGCCGCTAAGTGGTCAGCCCCAGCATTTT. As protein: CASSLEPLSGQPQHF.

This clone was seen only once. This chain joins TRBV7-2 and TRBJ1-5, with TRBD1 as a possible D gene (5 bases). Trimming removed 5 bases from V and 3 bases from J, with 11 bases in between. CDR1 is SGHTA and CDR2 is FQGNSA in the germline V gene. This CDR3 contains 14 residues. The CDR3 reads CASSPGDLNQPQHF. DNA for the CDR3: TGTGCCAGCAGCCCCGGGGACCTCAATCAGCCCCAGCATTTT.

The genes are TRBV7-9 and TRBJ2-6; D is uncertain. Germline CDR1 SEHNR, CDR2 FQNEAQ (reference sequence). The length of the CDR3 is 16 residues. V dropped 4 bases and J dropped 1 base, with 11 bases sitting between them. Here the CDR3 DNA reads TGTGCCAGCAGCTCCCGAATGGGTTCTGGGGCCAACGTCCTGACTTTC. Amino acid sequence: CASSSRMGSGANVLTF.